These 3 T cell receptor beta chains were sequenced from one sample in a study of breast tumors, draining lymph nodes, adjacent tissues. Axillary draining lymph nodes of breast cancer patients supplied the node samples. From the multiplex PCR reads, TCRdb called clonotypes with MiXCR, one entry per CDR3 protein. The data show 200,000 or so distinct CDR3 sequences, around 29% seen once. The specimen sequenced was axillary lymph node tissue. These receptors were taken from a female donor with breast cancer. Some clones in this sample may be carry-over from other donors' samples.

In this sample, this clonotype turned up a few times. Given a much more abundant clone one base away, this may be a read error. V and J are TRBV20-1 and TRBJ2-7; D is ambiguous. Trimming left V 6 bases short and J 4 bases short, with 10 bases between. The V gene's germline CDR1 is DFQATT and CDR2 SNEGSKA (reference sequence). The CDR3 runs 11 residues. The CDR3 spells CSALAPYEQYF. The CDR3 bases are TGCAGTGCATTGGCACCGTACGAGCAGTACTTC.

There are many counts of this clonotype. This chain connects TRBV7-3 to TRBJ2-6, with 8 bases identical to TRBD2. The CDR3 length is 17 residues. The V segment lost 6 bases and the J segment 0 bases; nucleotides outside the gene matches: 7. Germline V CDR1 and CDR2: SGHTA, FQGTGA. The CDR3 spells CASRAGGRSSGANVLTF. The CDR3 DNA follows: TGTGCCAGCAGGGCGGGGGGCCGGAGCTCTGGGGCCAACGTCCTGACTTTC.

This clonotype was counted between two and nine times. This may stem from a read error, because a much larger clone lies one nucleotide away. V is TRBV6-1 and J is TRBJ1-6; TRBD1 might be the D (5 bases). CDR1 is MNHNS and CDR2 is SASEGT in the germline V gene. There are 16 residues in the CDR3. V lost 5 bases to trimming and J lost 8 bases, with 19 bases between them. The CDR3 coding sequence is TGTGCCAGCAGTCAAAGGAGCCGGGGCGTATATTCACCCCTCCACTTT. Its protein product is CASSQRSRGVYSPLHF.